A single sample gave rise to the 16 T cell receptor beta chains below, sequenced in a study of molecular identifiers for immune sequencing clone quantification. TCRdb recomputed calls from the PCR reads with MiXCR, one row per CDR3 protein. The table records fewer than 350,000 distinct CDR3 sequences, about a quarter of them present only once. The sequenced material came from naive CD8+ T cells from blood, with Jurkat cell RNA spiked in. Subset given: FACS-sorted CD8+CD4-CCR7+CD45RA+ naive T cells. The receptors stem from a human donor in good health. Some libraries in this study had Jurkat cell RNA spiked in.

This clonotype was seen ten or more times. V usage is TRBV27 and J usage is TRBJ1-5; 10 nucleotides match TRBD1. Germline CDR1 reads MNHEY; CDR2 reads SMNVEV (reference sequence). This CDR3 has 14 residues. V trimming: 5 bases; J trimming: 7 bases; junction bases outside the gene matches: 5. CDR3 residues: CASSQTGGGQPQHF. The CDR3 DNA reads as TGTGCCAGCAGTCAGACAGGGGGCGGACAGCCCCAGCATTTT.

A word on this clonotype: Compared with germline, one end of the junction differs, possibly owing to a read error. V is TRBV6-2 or TRBV6-3 and J is TRBJ2-6; TRBD1 matches at 12 bases. Germline V CDR1 and CDR2: MNHEY, SVGEGT. This CDR3 has 18 amino acids. CDR3 in amino acids: CASSTPGTGGSGANVQTF. In nucleotides, the CDR3 is TGTGCCAGCAGTACCCCCGGGACAGGGGGCTCTGGGGCCAACGTCCAGACTTTC.

In this sample, this clonotype turned up a few times. This sequence joins TRBV6-6 and TRBJ2-3; tentative D call: TRBD2 (6 bases). The CDR3 is made up of 15 amino acids. Germline-derived CDR1 and CDR2 are MNHNY and SVGAGI (reference sequence). Trimming took off 2 bases at V and 5 bases at J, with 14 bases between the two ends. Here the CDR3 reads CASSYGRERVDTQYF. CDR3 coding DNA: TGTGCCAGCAGTTACGGCCGGGAGCGGGTAGATACGCAGTATTTT.

The chain carries TRBV11-2 and TRBJ2-1; 7 nucleotides line up with TRBD2. The CDR3 runs 15 residues. Germline V gives CDR1 SGHAT, CDR2 FQNNGV. V lost 5 bases and J lost 3; bases outside the gene matches: 7. The CDR3 nucleotides are TGTGCCAGCAGCCTTGACCCGGGGGGCTACAATGAGCAGTTCTTC. Translating gives CASSLDPGGYNEQFF.

A single count supports this clonotype. Since a much larger clone is just one base distant, this may be a read error. The conserved phenylalanine or tryptophan normally closing the CDR3 is absent here, so this likely arose from a read error. The chain is built from TRBV5-6 and TRBJ2-7, with 8 bases fitting TRBD1. The germline CDR1 and CDR2 sequences are SGHDT and YYEEEE. CDR3 length: 16 amino acids. Losses at the gene ends were 0 bases for V and 0 bases for J; bases not matched to a gene: 5. The CDR3 sequence is CASSLGPGTGSYEQYS. CDR3 nucleotide sequence: TGTGCCAGCAGCTTGGGTCCCGGGACAGGCTCCTACGAGCAGTACTCC.

This clonotype has a handful of counts. The rearrangement links TRBV12-3 or TRBV12-4 to TRBJ1-1, with 9 positions matching TRBD1. This CDR3 is 14 amino acids long. V shed 6 bases, J shed 1 base, and the junction held 3 bases outside the gene matches. CDR3 coding DNA: TGTGCCAGCAGGAGGGGACAGGGGAACACTGAAGCTTTCTTT. Its protein is CASRRGQGNTEAFF.

In its sample, this clonotype was seen a few times. Possible read error: a much larger clone is one base away. The CDR3 coding sequence is TGTGCCGGCAGCTTAGGCGGGGGGGCCGGGGATACGCAGTATTTT. Protein sequence: CAGSLGGGAGDTQYF. The rearrangement joins TRBV7-2 to TRBJ2-3; 9 bases fit TRBD2. The CDR3 covers 15 residues. Germline loops: CDR1 SGHTA, CDR2 FQGNSA.

In this sample, this clonotype turned up once. This sequence may be a read error, since a much larger clone differs from it by one base. The J gene is TRBJ2-5, the V gene TRBV5-1; TRBD1 agrees at 9 bases. Germline V gives CDR1 SGHRS, CDR2 YFSETQ. This CDR3 has 16 amino acids. CDR3 DNA sequence: TGCGCCAGCAGCTTCAGTAGGGGACAGGGACAAGAGACCCCGTACTTC. It codes for CASSFSRGQGQETPYF.

This clonotype was counted many times. The chain carries TRBV5-6 and TRBJ2-7; 7 nucleotides match TRBD1. The CDR3 covers 14 residues. The junction had 5 bases not matched to a gene; V was cut back by 3 bases and J by 2 bases. The germline CDR1 and CDR2 sequences are SGHDT and YYEEEE. This CDR3 reads CASSWGTATYEQYF. The CDR3 DNA reads TGTGCCAGCAGCTGGGGGACAGCAACCTACGAGCAGTACTTC.

This chain uses TRBV29-1 with TRBJ2-7; perhaps TRBD1 as D (6 bases). CDR3 length equals 15 residues. In germline, CDR1 is SQVTM, CDR2 ANQGSEA. V lost 1 base, J lost 3 bases, and 16 bases lay in between. For the CDR3, the DNA is TGCAGCGTTGAAGGCACCGGGACAAGAGTCTACGAGCAGTACTTC. The encoded protein is CSVEGTGTRVYEQYF.

Comments on this clonotype: One junction end does not reproduce the germline sequence, and a read error may be involved. The CDR3 nucleotides read TGTGCCTGCAGTAACGACCCCGAAAACATTCAGTACTTC. Translating gives CACSNDPENIQYF. The rearrangement uses TRBV6-5 and TRBJ2-4, with unresolved D. The CDR3 sequence is 13 residues long. Germline lookup yields CDR1 MNHEY and CDR2 SVGAGI.

The V gene is TRBV6-5, the J gene TRBJ2-7; 9 bases agree with TRBD2. The V gene's germline CDR1 is MNHEY and CDR2 SVGAGI. Germline trimming cut 3 bases from V and 4 bases from J; bases unmatched to any gene: 4. This CDR3 comprises 14 residues. The CDR3 nucleotides are TGTGCCAGCAGTTATGGGACTAGCTTTTACGAGCAGTACTTC. Its protein is CASSYGTSFYEQYF.

The chain has TRBV5-3 and TRBJ1-6, with D hard to call. TRBV5-3 is known as an ORF, though its function is uncertain. Trimming left V 9 bases short and J 6 bases short, with 16 bases between. The CDR3 has 14 amino acids. CDR3 nucleotide sequence: TGTGCCAACAGCTCGACGGATCGTAATTCACCCCTCCACTTT. The encoded protein is CANSSTDRNSPLHF.

The sample holds a few counts of this clonotype. This chain links TRBV10-3 with TRBJ1-1; possibly TRBD1 for D (5 bases). The ends were cut back, 4 bases at V and 1 base at J, with 13 bases in the middle. Germline lookup yields CDR1 ENHRY and CDR2 SYGVKD. This CDR3 is 15 amino acids long. The CDR3 reads CAISGDRAANTEAFF. Here the CDR3 DNA reads TGTGCCATCAGTGGGGACCGCGCAGCGAACACTGAAGCTTTCTTT.

Concerning this clonotype: This could be a read error, since a much larger clone is one nucleotide away. The genes are TRBV5-8 and TRBJ2-7; TRBD1 matches at 7 bases. Germline assignment: CDR1 SGHTS and CDR2 YDEGEE. The length of the CDR3 is 13 residues. In DNA, the CDR3 is TGTGCCGGCAGCTTAGGACAGGCACACGAGCAGTACTTC. The encoded protein is CAGSLGQAHEQYF.

This clonotype appeared many times. The chain has TRBV29-1 and TRBJ2-3; D is unresolved. With 4 bases removed from V and 6 bases from J, the gap between germline ends came to 5 bases. The CDR3 contains 10 residues. Germline CDR1 reads SQVTM; CDR2 reads ANQGSEA. CDR3 in DNA: TGCAGCGTTGTGAGGGATACGCAGTATTTT. It codes for CSVVRDTQYF.